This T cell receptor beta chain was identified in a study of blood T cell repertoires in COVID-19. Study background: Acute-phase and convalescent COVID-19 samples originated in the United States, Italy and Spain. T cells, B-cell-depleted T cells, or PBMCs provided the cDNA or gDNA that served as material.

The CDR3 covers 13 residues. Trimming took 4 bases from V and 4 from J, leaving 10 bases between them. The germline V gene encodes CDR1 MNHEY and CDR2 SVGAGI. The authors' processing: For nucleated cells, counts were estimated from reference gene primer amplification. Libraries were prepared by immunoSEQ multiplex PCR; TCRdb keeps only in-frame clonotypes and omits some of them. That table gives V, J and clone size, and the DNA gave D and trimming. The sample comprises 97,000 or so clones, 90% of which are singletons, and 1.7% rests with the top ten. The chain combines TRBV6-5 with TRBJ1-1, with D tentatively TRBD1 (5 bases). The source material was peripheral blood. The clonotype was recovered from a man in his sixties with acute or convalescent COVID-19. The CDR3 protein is CASSSARATEAFF. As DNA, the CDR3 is TGTGCCAGCAGTTCCGCCAGGGCCACTGAAGCTTTCTTT.